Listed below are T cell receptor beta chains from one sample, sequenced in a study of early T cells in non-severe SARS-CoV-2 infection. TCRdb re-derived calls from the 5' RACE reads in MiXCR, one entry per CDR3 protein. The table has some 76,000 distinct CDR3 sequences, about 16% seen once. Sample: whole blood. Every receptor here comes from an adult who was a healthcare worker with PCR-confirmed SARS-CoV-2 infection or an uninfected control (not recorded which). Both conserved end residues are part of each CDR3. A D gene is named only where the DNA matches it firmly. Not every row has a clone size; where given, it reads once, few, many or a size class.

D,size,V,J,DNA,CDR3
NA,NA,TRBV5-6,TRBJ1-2,TGTGCCAGCAGCTACGGGACGGTCTATGGCTACACCTTC,CASSYGTVYGYTF
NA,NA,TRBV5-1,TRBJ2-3,TGCGCCAGCAGCTTGGGCCCCCGGGTTGAGGTCGCGGGTGGATTT,CASSLGPRVEVAGGF
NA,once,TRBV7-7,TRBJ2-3,TGTGCTAGCAGCTTTAAAATAGGGGATACGCAGTATTTT,CASSFKIGDTQYF
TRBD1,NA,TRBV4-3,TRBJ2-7,TGCGCCAGCAGCCAAGATGCCGGACAGGGGCTTGGCTCCTACGAGCAGTACTTC,CASSQDAGQGLGSYEQYF
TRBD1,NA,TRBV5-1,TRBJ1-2,TGCGCCAGCAGCTTGGATTACAGGGGAAACTATGGCTACACCTTC,CASSLDYRGNYGYTF
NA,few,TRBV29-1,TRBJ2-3,TGCAGCGTTGAAGAAGACGCGGATACGCAGTATTTT,CSVEEDADTQYF
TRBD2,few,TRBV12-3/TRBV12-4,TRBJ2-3,TGTGCCAGCAGTTTAGCGACTAGCGGAGATACGCAGTATTTT,CASSLATSGDTQYF
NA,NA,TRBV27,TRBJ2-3,TGTGCCAGCAGTACCCTCACAGATACGCAGTATTTT,CASSTLTDTQYF
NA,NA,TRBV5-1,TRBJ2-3,TGCGCCAGTACAGCCGGAATAACTAGCACAGATACGCAGTATTTT,CASTAGITSTDTQYF
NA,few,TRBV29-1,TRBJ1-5,TGCAGCGCGAGACAGCCCCAGCATTTT,CSARQPQHF